These 20 T cell receptor beta chains share one sample of origin, sequenced in a study of OX40 agonist ivuxolimab in advanced cancers. TCRdb's copy holds only in-frame clones and misses some; the assay was immunoSEQ multiplex PCR. The sample lists some 46,000 clones, approximately 80% occurring once. The specimen was CD4+ or CD8+ T cells sorted from blood, collected in a trial of the OX40 agonist ivuxolimab. The receptors were gathered from an adult with an advanced solid tumor such as melanoma, head and neck, liver or kidney cancer.

V gene TRBV5-1 combines with J gene TRBJ1-3; D gene unclear. The germline CDR1 and CDR2 sequences are SGHRS and YFSETQ. V was pared by 4 bases and J by 0 bases, with 11 bases between. This CDR3 comprises 15 residues. Here the CDR3 reads CASSPRGGSGNTIYF. For the CDR3, the DNA is TGCGCCAGCAGCCCCCGTGGCGGCTCTGGAAACACCATATATTTT.

The genes are TRBV7-9 and TRBJ1-3; D perhaps matches TRBD1 (6 bases). V was clipped by 5 bases and J by 2 bases, with 13 bases between them. From germline, CDR1 is SEHNR and CDR2 FQNEAQ (reference sequence). The CDR3 spans 15 residues. CDR3 in DNA: TGTGCCAGCAGCCCGACCGGGACACCTGGAAACACCATATATTTT. Translating it yields CASSPTGTPGNTIYF.

The CDR3 spells CASSYDGNQPQHF. CDR3 sequence (DNA): TGTGCCAGCAGCTACGACGGCAATCAGCCCCAGCATTTT. The chain recombines TRBV5-6 with TRBJ1-5, with unresolved D. Trimming pared 3 bases from V and 2 bases from J, leaving 6 bases between. Germline V gives CDR1 SGHDT, CDR2 YYEEEE. This CDR3 contains 13 residues.

The gene calls are TRBV19 and TRBJ1-5; a possible D gene is TRBD1 (5 bases). The CDR3 extends over 16 amino acids. The V end was cut by 1 base, the J end by 4 bases, with 14 bases between. Germline lookup yields CDR1 LNHDA and CDR2 SQIVND (reference sequence). CDR3 protein: CASSIVKRQINQPQHF. CDR3 sequence (DNA): TGTGCCAGTAGTATAGTTAAAAGACAGATTAATCAGCCCCAGCATTTT.

V usage is TRBV20-1 and J usage is TRBJ2-3; no clear D gene. V lost 5 bases, J lost 2 bases, and 5 bases lay in between. CDR3 size: 11 residues. Germline V gene lookup returns CDR1 DFQATT and CDR2 SNEGSKA (reference sequence). DNA for the CDR3: TGCAGTGCTCCCATCACAGATACGCAGTATTTT. Translating it yields CSAPITDTQYF.

The rearrangement joins TRBV11-3 to TRBJ2-1; D unclear. This CDR3 spans 13 amino acids. V was pared by 5 bases and J by 6 bases, with 11 bases between. The germline V gene has CDR1 SGHNT and CDR2 YENEEA. The CDR3 DNA sequence: TGTGCCAGCAGCCCCCAGTCTGTCAATGAGCAGTTCTTC. It translates to CASSPQSVNEQFF.

The rearrangement links TRBV9 to TRBJ1-2; the match to TRBD1 covers 11 bases. J gave up 7 bases and V 6 bases, and 5 bases lay outside the gene matches. Germline V CDR1 and CDR2: SGDLS, YYNGEE. The CDR3 has 13 amino acids. The CDR3 protein is CASTPGQGGGYTF. CDR3 nucleotides: TGTGCCAGCACGCCGGGACAGGGGGGTGGCTACACCTTC.

The CDR3 loop reads CASSQPGLLGYTF. CDR3 nucleotides: TGCGCCAGCAGCCAGCCGGGCCTTTTGGGCTACACCTTC. The rearrangement links TRBV4-3 to TRBJ1-2; D is unclear. The ends were cut back, 3 bases at V and 8 bases at J, with 13 bases in the middle. The CDR3 is 13 residues long. CDR1 and CDR2 (germline): LGHNA, YSLEER.

This clone was detected only a few times. The V call is TRBV21-1, the J call TRBJ1-4. TRBV21-1 is assigned pseudogene status. CDR3 length: 15 residues. CDR3 in amino acids: CASSSSLGLNEKLFF. CDR3 nucleotides: TGTGCCAGCAGCTCCTCCCTGGGACTCAATGAAAAACTGTTTTTT.

V is TRBV18 and J is TRBJ2-3, with D tentatively TRBD2 (6 bases). V gave up 3 bases and J gave up 0 bases, with 13 bases separating them. The length of the CDR3 is 16 residues. The germline CDR1 and CDR2 sequences are KGHSH and LQKENI. Here the CDR3 DNA reads TGTGCCAGCTCACCTCTACGGGGACTTAGCACAGATACGCAGTATTTT. Protein: CASSPLRGLSTDTQYF. Filled out from reference TRBV18 and TRBJ2-3, the complete variable domain reads NAGVMQNPRHLVRRRGQEARLRCSPMKGHSHVYWYRQLPEEGLKFMVYLQKENIIDESGMPKERFSAEFPKEGPSILRIQQVVRGDSAAYFCASSPLRGLSTDTQYFGPGTRLTVL.

The genes are TRBV7-2 and TRBJ1-5; D is undetermined. The CDR3 length is 16 residues. Deletions cut 1 base from V and 7 bases from J, with 17 bases between. The germline CDR1 and CDR2 sequences are SGHTA and FQGNSA. The CDR3 nucleotides are TGTGCCAGCAGCTTAGTGGCAGCAACTACCCCGCAGCCCCAGCATTTT. It is translated as CASSLVAATTPQPQHF.

V is TRBV15 and J is TRBJ2-1, with 8 bases that match TRBD2. CDR3 length equals 17 residues. V lost 2 bases to trimming and J lost 2 bases; unmatched junction nucleotides: 8. Per germline, CDR1 LNHNV and CDR2 YYDKDF (reference sequence). Here the CDR3 reads CATSRSPGGITYNEQFF. The CDR3 coding sequence is TGTGCCACCAGCAGATCCCCGGGGGGGATCACCTACAATGAGCAGTTCTTC.

This sequence joins TRBV10-2 and TRBJ2-7; no clear D. The CDR3 length is 14 residues. V lost 3 bases to trimming and J lost 2 bases, with 11 bases between them. CDR1 and CDR2 from the germline V gene are WSHSY and SAAADI. CDR3 in DNA: TGCGCCAGCAGTGATCCCCCGGCTCCCTACGAGCAGTACTTC. This gives the protein CASSDPPAPYEQYF.

The chain couples TRBV30 to TRBJ2-2; D gene uncertain. The length of the CDR3 is 14 residues. V lost 0 bases, J lost 1 base, and 6 bases lay in between. The germline V gene has CDR1 GTSNPN and CDR2 SVGIG (reference sequence). The CDR3 protein is CAWSVAWNTGELFF. The CDR3, as DNA: TGTGCCTGGAGTGTAGCATGGAACACCGGGGAGCTGTTTTTT. Supplemented by reference TRBV30 and TRBJ2-2, the full variable domain reads SQTIHQWPATLVQPVGSPLSLECTVEGTSNPNLYWYRQAAGRGLQLLFYSVGIGQISSEVPQNLSASRPQDRQFILSSKKLLLSDSGFYLCAWSVAWNTGELFFGEGSRLTVL.

The chain joins TRBV11-2 to TRBJ1-2; 9 positions match TRBD1. The CDR3 has 15 residues. The germline CDR1 and CDR2 sequences are SGHAT and FQNNGV. Trimming at V came to 4 bases and at J to 2 bases, leaving 5 bases not matched to a gene. The CDR3 DNA follows: TGTGCCAGCAGCTCCTTACAGGGGGCAAACTATGGCTACACCTTC. Its protein is CASSSLQGANYGYTF.

The rearrangement joins TRBV6-5 to TRBJ1-2, with TRBD1 matching over 7 bases. The germline V gene encodes CDR1 MNHEY and CDR2 SVGAGI. After removal of 2 bases from V and 8 bases from J, the junction contained 2 bases not matched to a gene. The CDR3 is 12 residues long. The CDR3 sequence is CASSYADRGYTF. The CDR3 region has the DNA TGTGCCAGCAGTTACGCGGACAGGGGCTACACCTTC.

V is TRBV12-5 and J is TRBJ1-4; a possible D gene is TRBD1 (5 bases). V shed 1 base and J shed 0 bases, with 12 bases lying between them. CDR1 LGHNT and CDR2 FRNRAP come from the germline V gene. The CDR3 sequence is 17 residues long. The CDR3: CASGLGQLYATNEKLFF. The CDR3 DNA reads TGTGCTAGTGGTTTGGGACAGCTTTATGCAACTAATGAAAAACTGTTTTTT.

V usage is TRBV5-1 and J usage is TRBJ2-5; no reliable D call. The CDR3 sequence is 15 residues long. The germline gives CDR1 SGHRS, CDR2 YFSETQ. Trimming removed 0 bases from V and 5 bases from J, with 14 bases in between. CDR3 residues: CASSLETVGLETQYF. The CDR3 nucleotides are TGCGCCAGCAGCTTGGAAACGGTGGGCCTCGAGACCCAGTACTTC.

CDR3 protein: CASSSSLPRASTGELFF. For the CDR3, the DNA is TGTGCCAGCAGTTCCTCCCTCCCCAGGGCCAGCACCGGGGAGCTGTTTTTT. This chain joins TRBV28 and TRBJ2-2; TRBD1 is a possible D gene (5 bases). The germline CDR1 and CDR2 sequences are MDHEN and SYDVKM. The length of the CDR3 is 17 residues. The V gene lost 4 bases and the J gene lost 4 bases, with 19 bases spanning the gap.

V is TRBV10-2 and J is TRBJ1-3, with D possibly being TRBD1 (6 bases). Germline CDR1 is WSHSY and CDR2 is SAAADI. This CDR3 region has 14 residues. Between the trimmed V and J ends, which lost 3 bases and 4 bases, there was a span of 10 bases. CDR3 in amino acids: CASSDPGEGNTIYF. CDR3 DNA: TGCGCCAGCAGTGACCCAGGGGAAGGAAACACCATATATTTT.